These 15 T cell receptor beta chains were sequenced from one sample in a study of blood T cell repertoires in COVID-19. Some clones are missing from TCRdb's copy, which holds only in-frame ones; the method was immunoSEQ multiplex PCR. Among about 180,000 clones listed, about 82% were seen once. The sequenced material came from peripheral blood. Receptor source: a man aged 70-80 years with active or convalescent COVID-19.

In this sample, this clone turned up a few times. The same CDR3 also results from other DNA sequences found in this sample. The chain recombines TRBV20-1 with TRBJ1-2; no clear D gene. The germline CDR1 and CDR2 sequences are DFQATT and SNEGSKA (reference sequence). There are 11 residues in the CDR3. With 3 bases removed from V and 4 bases from J, the gap between germline ends came to 6 bases. The CDR3 here is CSARNSYGYTF. The DNA for the CDR3 is TGCAGTGCTAGGAACAGCTATGGCTACACCTTC.

The rearrangement joins TRBV7-9 to TRBJ1-5; 10 bases are shared with TRBD1. With 5 bases clipped from V and 2 bases from J, the junction kept 9 bases outside the gene matches. CDR1 is SEHNR, CDR2 FQNEAQ, per germline (reference sequence). CDR3 length: 17 amino acids. CDR3 in amino acids: CASSLGQGEGRNQPQHF. In DNA form, the CDR3 reads TGTGCCAGCAGCCTCGGACAGGGGGAAGGCCGCAATCAGCCCCAGCATTTT.

This chain joins TRBV19 and TRBJ1-4, with 7 nucleotides matching TRBD1. Germline lookup yields CDR1 LNHDA and CDR2 SQIVND (reference sequence). The junction had 3 bases not matched to a gene; V was cut back by 4 bases and J by 7 bases. The CDR3 runs to 13 residues. This CDR3 is CASSTNRGEKLFF. CDR3 DNA sequence: TGTGCCAGTAGTACAAACAGGGGTGAAAAACTGTTTTTT.

V gene TRBV27 combines with J gene TRBJ2-3; 7 bases are a match to TRBD1. The germline CDR1 and CDR2 sequences are MNHEY and SMNVEV (reference sequence). V shed 5 bases, J shed 0 bases, and the junction held 8 bases outside the gene matches. The CDR3 is 16 residues long. The CDR3: CASSLRDRPSTDTQYF. The CDR3 region has the DNA TGTGCCAGCAGTCTCAGGGACAGACCTAGCACAGATACGCAGTATTTT.

This chain joins TRBV2 and TRBJ1-1; possibly TRBD1 for D (6 bases). Looked up from germline, CDR1 is SNHLY and CDR2 is FYNNEI. V lost 8 bases to trimming and J lost 4 bases, with 14 bases between them. The CDR3 loop spans 13 amino acids. DNA for the CDR3: TGTGCCAGCCTCAGGGGTGGTGGCACTGAAGCTTTCTTT. Translation gives CASLRGGGTEAFF. The full variable domain, rest sourced from reference TRBV2 and TRBJ1-1, is EPEVTQTPSHQVTQMGQEVILRCVPISNHLYFYWYRQILGQKVEFLVSFYNNEISEKSEIFDDQFSVERPDGSNFTLKIRSTKLEDSAMYFCASLRGGGTEAFFGQGTRLTVV.

The V gene is TRBV19, the J gene TRBJ2-3; 11 nucleotides align to TRBD2. The junction had 15 bases not matched to a gene; V was cut back by 6 bases and J by 7 bases. CDR3 length: 17 amino acids. Germline CDR1 and CDR2: LNHDA and SQIVND (reference sequence). The CDR3 region has the DNA TGTGCCAGTAGCCATCCGGGTGGTAGCGGGGGGGAGCATACGCAGTATTTT. Translated: CASSHPGGSGGEHTQYF. The entire variable domain, with the rest obtained from reference TRBV19 and TRBJ2-3, is as follows: DGGITQSPKYLFRKEGQNVTLSCEQNLNHDAMYWYRQDPGQGLRLIYYSQIVNDFQKGDIAEGYSVSREKKESFPLTVTSAQKNPTAFYLCASSHPGGSGGEHTQYFGPGTRLTVL.

The V call is TRBV30, the J call TRBJ2-1; TRBD2 is a possible D gene (5 bases). The CDR3 is 14 residues long. V was clipped by 0 bases and J by 3 bases, with 9 bases between them. Germline V gives CDR1 GTSNPN, CDR2 SVGIG (reference sequence). DNA for the CDR3: TGTGCCTGGAGTGTAATGGGAGACTACAATGAGCAGTTCTTC. Its translation is CAWSVMGDYNEQFF.

The rearrangement uses TRBV5-1 and TRBJ2-5, with 11 bases fitting TRBD2. The germline V gene encodes CDR1 SGHRS and CDR2 YFSETQ. The CDR3 is made up of 16 amino acids. V was clipped by 0 bases and J by 2 bases; unmatched bases: 3. CDR3 protein: CASSLVGTSGQETQYF. The CDR3 bases are TGCGCCAGCAGCTTGGTAGGGACTAGCGGACAAGAGACCCAGTACTTC.

The rearrangement links TRBV6-5 to TRBJ2-6; D possibly corresponds to TRBD2 (6 bases). Germline V gene lookup returns CDR1 MNHEY and CDR2 SVGAGI. The length of the CDR3 is 15 residues. Trimming cost V 7 bases and J 4 bases, with 14 bases left between them. Here the CDR3 DNA reads TGTGCCAGCACCGGGACCCTAGCGGGGGCCAACGTCCTGACTTTC. Translating gives CASTGTLAGANVLTF.

This clone was observed a single time. The chain combines TRBV18 with TRBJ1-1, with 8 bases that match TRBD1. CDR1 and CDR2 (germline): KGHSH, LQKENI. Germline trimming cut 6 bases from V and 3 bases from J; bases unmatched to any gene: 9. The CDR3 loop spans 15 amino acids. The CDR3 spells CASSPGGQGDTEAFF. The CDR3 DNA follows: TGTGCCAGCTCCCCCGGAGGACAGGGTGACACTGAAGCTTTCTTT.

This rearrangement joins TRBV14 to TRBJ2-1, with unresolved D. This CDR3 comprises 15 residues. V was cut by 0 bases and J by 9 bases, with 15 bases left in between. In germline, CDR1 is SGHDN, CDR2 FVKESK. The CDR3 protein is CASSQEASVETEQFF. The CDR3 DNA follows: TGTGCCAGCAGCCAAGAGGCTAGTGTAGAGACTGAGCAGTTCTTC.

This sequence joins TRBV2 and TRBJ2-7; 7 nucleotides line up with TRBD2. Germline V gene sequence: CDR1 SNHLY, CDR2 FYNNEI. The CDR3 contains 14 residues. V trimming: 4 bases; J trimming: 6 bases; junction bases outside the gene matches: 9. CDR3 bases: TGTGCCAGCAGTGTGACTAGCTCCTTCGGCGAGCAGTACTTC. Its translation is CASSVTSSFGEQYF. The variable domain in full, with the rest retrieved from reference TRBV2 and TRBJ2-7, is EPEVTQTPSHQVTQMGQEVILRCVPISNHLYFYWYRQILGQKVEFLVSFYNNEISEKSEIFDDQFSVERPDGSNFTLKIRSTKLEDSAMYFCASSVTSSFGEQYFGPGTRLTVT.

J is TRBJ1-4 and V is TRBV7-2; 9 bases align to TRBD1. Unmatched junction bases numbered 10, after V lost 6 bases and J lost 8 bases. The germline gives CDR1 SGHTA, CDR2 FQGNSA. The CDR3 totals 15 residues. The CDR3 here is CASRLAGQGEEKLFF. The CDR3 DNA reads TGTGCCAGCAGATTGGCGGGACAGGGAGAGGAAAAACTGTTTTTT.

J is TRBJ2-7 and V is TRBV18; TRBD1 matches 8 bases. This CDR3 has 13 residues. The trim removed 6 bases at V and 3 bases at J, leaving 4 bases unmatched. The germline V gene has CDR1 KGHSH and CDR2 LQKENI. CDR3 amino acids: CASSLQGGYEQYF. CDR3 sequence (DNA): TGTGCCAGCTCTCTACAGGGGGGCTACGAGCAGTACTTC.

This clone was counted between two and nine times. The gene calls are TRBV19 and TRBJ2-1; 9 nucleotides match TRBD1. In germline, CDR1 is LNHDA, CDR2 SQIVND (reference sequence). V lost 6 bases, J lost 1 base, and 4 bases stayed unmatched. This CDR3 spans 15 amino acids. CDR3 sequence: CASRRQGGSYNEQFF. CDR3 DNA sequence: TGTGCCAGTAGGAGACAGGGGGGTTCCTACAATGAGCAGTTCTTC. The entire variable domain, with the rest obtained from reference TRBV19 and TRBJ2-1, is as follows: DGGITQSPKYLFRKEGQNVTLSCEQNLNHDAMYWYRQDPGQGLRLIYYSQIVNDFQKGDIAEGYSVSREKKESFPLTVTSAQKNPTAFYLCASRRQGGSYNEQFFGPGTRLTVL.